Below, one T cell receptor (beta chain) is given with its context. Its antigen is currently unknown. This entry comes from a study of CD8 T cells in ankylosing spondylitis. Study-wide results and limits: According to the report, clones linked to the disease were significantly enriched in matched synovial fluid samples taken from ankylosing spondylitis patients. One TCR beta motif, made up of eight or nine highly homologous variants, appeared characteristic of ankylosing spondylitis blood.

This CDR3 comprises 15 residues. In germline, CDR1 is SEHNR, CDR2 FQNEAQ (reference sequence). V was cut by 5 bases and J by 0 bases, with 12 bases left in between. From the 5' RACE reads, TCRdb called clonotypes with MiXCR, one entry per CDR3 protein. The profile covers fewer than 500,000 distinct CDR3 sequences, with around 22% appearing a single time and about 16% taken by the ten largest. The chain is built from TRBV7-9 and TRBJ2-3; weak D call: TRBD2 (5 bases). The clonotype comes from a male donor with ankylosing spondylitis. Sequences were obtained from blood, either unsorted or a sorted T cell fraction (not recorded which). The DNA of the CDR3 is TGTGCCAGCAGCCCAGCGGTCTTAAGCACAGATACGCAGTATTTT. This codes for CASSPAVLSTDTQYF. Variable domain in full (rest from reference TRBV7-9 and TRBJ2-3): DTGVSQNPRHKITKRGQNVTFRCDPISEHNRLYWYRQTLGQGPEFLTYFQNEAQLEKSRLLSDRFSAERPKGSFSTLEIQRTEQGDSAMYLCASSPAVLSTDTQYFGPGTRLTVL.